This T cell receptor (beta chain) stems from a study of T cells in Graves' hyperthyroidism and ophthalmopathy. RNA transcripts were the template for amplifying TCR beta CDR3 regions. The HTBI primer set was used in a first-round RT-PCR of the TCR CDR3. TCRdb analysed the multiplex PCR reads with MiXCR anew, one entry per CDR3 protein. The table records roughly 650,000 distinct CDR3 sequences, around 15% of them present only once. Clinical symptoms, serum thyroxine, TRAb, thyroid ultrasound and orbital computed tomography informed diagnoses. PBMCs were obtained from 9 to 10 ml fresh peripheral blood. The source of this sequence is a woman aged 35 to 49 with Graves' ophthalmopathy. The specimen sequenced was blood.

CDR3 in amino acids: CASSLGGDGYGYTF. The CDR3 bases are TGTGCCAGCAGCTTAGGGGGGGACGGCTATGGCTACACCTTC. The rearrangement links TRBV7-9 to TRBJ1-2, with a possible D match to TRBD1 (5 bases). Deletions cut 1 base from V and 4 bases from J, with 10 bases between. CDR3 length: 14 amino acids. Germline assignment: CDR1 SEHNR and CDR2 FQNEAQ (reference sequence).